This T cell receptor beta chain was retrieved from a study of blood T cell repertoires in COVID-19. In the study overall: The United States, Italy and Spain were the sources of the acute and convalescent COVID-19 samples.

Germline V gene sequence: CDR1 MNHEY, CDR2 SVGAGI. The CDR3 sequence is 15 residues long. The J segment lost 8 bases and the V segment lost 6 bases, leaving 9 bases of the junction unmatched. Seattle's cohort entered during active infection and was followed longitudinally. Only in-frame clones appear in the TCRdb table, and some are missing; sequencing was by immunoSEQ multiplex PCR. The repertoire holds roughly 320,000 clones, with about 90% as singletons. The J gene is TRBJ2-1, the V gene TRBV6-5, with TRBD2 identical over 11 bases. Sequenced input: peripheral blood. The clonotype originates from a woman aged 30 to 39 with COVID-19, enrolled during active disease. This CDR3 is CASRFSGGVGDEQFF. The CDR3 DNA reads as TGTGCCAGCAGATTTAGCGGGGGGGTGGGCGATGAGCAGTTCTTC.